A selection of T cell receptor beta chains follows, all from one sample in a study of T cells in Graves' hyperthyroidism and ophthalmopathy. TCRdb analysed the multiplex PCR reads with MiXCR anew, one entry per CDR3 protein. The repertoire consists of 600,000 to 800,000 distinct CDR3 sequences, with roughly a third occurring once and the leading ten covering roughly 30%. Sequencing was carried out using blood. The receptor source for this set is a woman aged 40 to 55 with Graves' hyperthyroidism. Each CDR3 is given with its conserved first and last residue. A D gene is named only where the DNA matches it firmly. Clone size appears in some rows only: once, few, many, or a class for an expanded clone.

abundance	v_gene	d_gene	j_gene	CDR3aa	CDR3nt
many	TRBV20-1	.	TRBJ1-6	CSADSGRYNSPLHF	TGCAGTGCGGATTCCGGACGGTATAATTCACCCCTCCACTTT
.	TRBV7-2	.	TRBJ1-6	CAGSLLRGGNSPLHF	TGTGCCGGCAGTTTATTGAGGGGGGGTAATTCACCCCTCCACTTT
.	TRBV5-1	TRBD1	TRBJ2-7	CASSSGQGPLEQYF	TGCGCCAGCAGCTCCGGACAGGGCCCCCTGGAGCAGTACTTC
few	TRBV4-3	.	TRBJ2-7	CASSPGLLVGLEQYF	TGCGCCAGCAGCCCGGGGCTTTTGGTTGGCCTCGAGCAGTACTTC
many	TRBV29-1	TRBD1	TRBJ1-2	CSVEDRSRDRAKYGYTF	TGCAGCGTTGAAGATCGGTCGAGGGACAGGGCGAAGTATGGCTACACCTTC
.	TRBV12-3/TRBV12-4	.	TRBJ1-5	CASSAGFRDQPQHF	TGTGCCAGCAGTGCAGGGTTTCGGGATCAGCCCCAGCATTTT
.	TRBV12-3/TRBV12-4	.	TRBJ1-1	CASTPARGSRRVNTEAFF	TGTGCCAGCACACCGGCCAGGGGTTCCCGCCGGGTGAACACTGAAGCTTTCTTT
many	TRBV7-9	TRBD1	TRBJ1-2	CASSLPGQGSYGYTF	TGTGCCAGCAGCTTACCGGGACAGGGAAGCTATGGCTACACCTTC
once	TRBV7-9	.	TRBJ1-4	CASSQVQGYPNEKLFF	TGCGCCAGCAGCCAAGTCCAGGGTTACCCTAATGAAAAACTGTTTTTT
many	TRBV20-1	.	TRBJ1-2	CSAEDTGTYGYTF	TGCAGTGCTGAAGATACAGGGACCTATGGCTACACCTTC
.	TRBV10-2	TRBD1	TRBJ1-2	CASSEVQGQTGSYTF	TGCGCCAGCAGTGAGGTTCAGGGACAGACGGGGAGCTACACCTTC
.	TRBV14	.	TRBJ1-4	CASSQYSNTEKLFF	TGTGCCAGCAGCCAATACAGCAACACTGAAAAACTGTTTTTT
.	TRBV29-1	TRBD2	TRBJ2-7	CSVGGGESYEQYF	TGCAGCGTAGGCGGGGGGGAATCCTACGAGCAGTACTTC
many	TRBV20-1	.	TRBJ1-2	CSASSGRRYGYTF	TGCAGTGCTAGTTCGGGTCGACGGTATGGCTACACCTTC
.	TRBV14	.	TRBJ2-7	CASSQESGTAYEQYF	TGTGCCAGCAGCCAAGAATCAGGGACCGCCTACGAGCAGTACTTC
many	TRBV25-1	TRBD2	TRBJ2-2	CASSFGRPTGELFF	TGTGCCAGCAGTTTCGGGAGGCCCACCGGGGAGCTGTTTTTT
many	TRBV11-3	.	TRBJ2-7	CASSSLVSYEQYF	TGTGCCAGCAGCTCCCTAGTCTCCTACGAGCAGTACTTC
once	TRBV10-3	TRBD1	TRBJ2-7	CAITQRDRSYEQYF	TGTGCCATCACTCAACGGGACAGATCCTACGAGCAGTACTTC
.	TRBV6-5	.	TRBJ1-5	CASRYSPGSNQPQHF	TGTGCCAGCAGATACAGCCCTGGGAGCAATCAGCCCCAGCATTTT